This T cell receptor beta chain is from a study of beta chain features in type 1 diabetes. This clone was counted only a few times. Isolated RNA was reverse transcribed in full, so expressed TCRB transcripts were sequenced. Produced via immunoSEQ multiplex PCR; TCRdb's table is partial and in-frame only. In the table there are fewer than 900,000 clones, under 20% of which are singletons. J lost 7 bases, V lost 5 bases, and 4 bases had no gene match. The germline gives CDR1 SGHVS, CDR2 FQNEAQ. This CDR3 comprises 12 residues. Sequencing used naive CD4+ T cells from blood. The TCR originated in a woman between 18 and 29 years old in good health. The J gene is TRBJ2-7, the V gene TRBV7-8; TRBD1 matches 8 bases. The CDR3 DNA sequence: TGTGCCAGCAGCCGAGACAGGGGAGAGCAGTACTTC. As protein: CASSRDRGEQYF.